These 15 T cell receptor beta chains originate from one sample sequenced in a study of early T cells in non-severe SARS-CoV-2 infection. TCRdb recomputed calls from the 5' RACE reads with MiXCR, one row per CDR3 protein. Of about 99,000 distinct CDR3 sequences in the sample, approximately 16% were seen once. Sequenced material: whole blood. Receptors originate from an adult who was a healthcare worker with PCR-confirmed SARS-CoV-2 infection or an uninfected control (not recorded which).

This clonotype appeared a few times. The V call is TRBV12-3 or TRBV12-4, the J call TRBJ1-2; 8 nucleotides line up with TRBD1. The CDR3 has 11 amino acids. V dropped 5 bases and J dropped 13; count of bases not matched to a gene: 6. Written as DNA, the CDR3 is TGTGCCAGCAGTAACAGGGGGGGAGGCACCTTC. This codes for CASSNRGGGTF.

This clonotype was observed a few times. The V gene is TRBV7-9, the J gene TRBJ2-1, with TRBD2 matching over 11 bases. The CDR3 length is 17 residues. Trimming removed 3 bases from V and 3 bases from J; junction bases left unmatched: 7. CDR1 and CDR2 from the germline V gene are SEHNR and FQNEAQ (reference sequence). CDR3 region: CASSFSSGGSLYNEQFF. The DNA of the CDR3 is TGTGCCAGCAGCTTCTCTAGCGGGGGGTCCCTCTACAATGAGCAGTTCTTC. The full variable domain, its missing parts supplied by reference TRBV7-9 and TRBJ2-1, is DTGVSQNPRHKITKRGQNVTFRCDPISEHNRLYWYRQTLGQGPEFLTYFQNEAQLEKSRLLSDRFSAERPKGSFSTLEIQRTEQGDSAMYLCASSFSSGGSLYNEQFFGPGTRLTVL.

V usage is TRBV15 and J usage is TRBJ2-2, with D possibly being TRBD2 (6 bases). Germline-derived CDR1 and CDR2 are LNHNV and YYDKDF (reference sequence). V was trimmed by 9 bases and J by 5 bases, leaving 13 bases between them. The CDR3 is 13 amino acids. The DNA of the CDR3 is TGTGCCACTGACCAAGGAGGGACCGGGGAGCTGTTTTTT. Its protein is CATDQGGTGELFF.

This clonotype was picked up a small number of times. The V gene is TRBV25-1, the J gene TRBJ1-1; D remains unclear. The length of the CDR3 is 12 residues. V was trimmed by 5 bases and J by 3 bases, leaving 7 bases between them. The germline V gene encodes CDR1 MGHDK and CDR2 SYGVNS. CDR3 in DNA: TGTGCCAGCAGTCAGAGCGACACTGAAGCTTTCTTT. Translating gives CASSQSDTEAFF.

This clonotype has at least ten counts. The chain couples TRBV5-1 to TRBJ2-3; no definite D call. Germline V CDR1 and CDR2: SGHRS, YFSETQ. The ends were cut back, 2 bases at V and 6 bases at J, with 16 bases in the middle. CDR3 size: 15 residues. The CDR3 region is CASSFLSLGLDTQYF. As DNA, the CDR3 is TGCGCCAGCAGCTTCCTGTCCTTAGGGTTGGATACGCAGTATTTT. Full variable domain (rest looked up from reference TRBV5-1 and TRBJ2-3): KAGVTQTPRYLIKTRGQQVTLSCSPISGHRSVSWYQQTPGQGLQFLFEYFSETQRNKGNFPGRFSGRQFSNSRSEMNVSTLELGDSALYLCASSFLSLGLDTQYFGPGTRLTVL.

Many counts were recorded for this clonotype. This rearrangement joins TRBV2 to TRBJ2-3; D uncertain. The ends were cut back, 7 bases at V and 0 bases at J, with 8 bases in the middle. Germline CDR1 and CDR2: SNHLY and FYNNEI. The CDR3 contains 13 residues. The CDR3 coding sequence is TGTGCCAGCATGTCCACTAGCACAGATACGCAGTATTTT. Protein: CASMSTSTDTQYF.

The chain joins TRBV28 to TRBJ2-7, with 13 bases lining up with TRBD2. Germline CDR1 reads MDHEN; CDR2 reads SYDVKM. The CDR3 is 16 amino acids. Trimming cost V 6 bases and J 2 bases; bases outside gene matches: 7. This CDR3 reads CASSQLAGGPTYEQYF. The CDR3 nucleotides are TGTGCCAGCAGCCAACTAGCGGGGGGGCCCACCTACGAGCAGTACTTC.

This clonotype was found many times. This rearrangement joins TRBV6-2 or TRBV6-3 to TRBJ1-1; unclear D gene. Trimming removed 5 bases at V and 8 bases at J, with 15 bases between. The CDR3 spans 13 residues. Germline V CDR1 and CDR2: MNHEY, SVGEGT. The CDR3: CASSTRTYPEAFF. The CDR3 coding sequence is TGTGCCAGCAGTACCCGGACTTATCCCGAAGCTTTCTTT.

The chain combines TRBV6-6 with TRBJ2-7; 9 bases agree with TRBD2. With 2 bases clipped from V and 2 bases from J, the junction kept 7 bases outside the gene matches. CDR1 and CDR2 from the germline V gene are MNHNY and SVGAGI (reference sequence). The CDR3 runs to 16 residues. CDR3 protein: CASSYHLAGPTYEQYF. CDR3 coding DNA: TGTGCCAGCAGTTACCATCTAGCGGGGCCTACCTACGAGCAGTACTTC.

This clonotype was counted a few times. The rearrangement uses TRBV19 and TRBJ1-5, with 8 bases identical to TRBD1. Unmatched junction bases numbered 9, after V lost 5 bases and J lost 0 bases. Germline CDR1 is LNHDA and CDR2 is SQIVND (reference sequence). This CDR3 is built from 17 residues. The CDR3 reads CASSAFFDRGSNQPQHF. Written as DNA, the CDR3 is TGTGCCAGTAGTGCATTTTTCGACAGGGGTAGCAATCAGCCCCAGCATTTT.

This clonotype was counted ten times or more. The gene calls are TRBV20-1 and TRBJ2-7, with 8 positions matching TRBD1. V lost 3 bases and J lost 3; bases outside the gene matches: 7. Per the germline V gene, CDR1 is DFQATT and CDR2 is SNEGSKA (reference sequence). The CDR3 length is 14 residues. CDR3 DNA: TGCAGTGCTAGTACAGGACAGGGCTACTACGAGCAGTACTTC. It translates to CSASTGQGYYEQYF.

This clonotype was counted a few times. This sequence joins TRBV20-1 and TRBJ2-7; 8 nucleotides agree with TRBD1. V shed 0 bases, J shed 6 bases, and the junction held 7 bases outside the gene matches. CDR1 and CDR2 (germline): DFQATT, SNEGSKA (reference sequence). This CDR3 is 14 amino acids long. In DNA form, the CDR3 reads TGCAGTGCTAGAGATTCTGGGACAGGCTCCGAGCAGTACTTC. Its protein is CSARDSGTGSEQYF.

This clonotype was recorded at least ten times. V and J are TRBV28 and TRBJ2-7, with a tentative D call TRBD2 (6 bases). Deletions cut 8 bases from V and 0 bases from J, with 17 bases between. CDR1 and CDR2 from the germline V gene are MDHEN and SYDVKM. The CDR3 has 15 amino acids. This chain's CDR3 is CASHRGSPSSYEQYF. CDR3 in DNA: TGTGCCAGCCATCGGGGGTCCCCGAGCTCCTACGAGCAGTACTTC.

In this sample, this clonotype turned up many times. The rearrangement joins TRBV5-4 to TRBJ2-7, with D unclear. The CDR3 runs 14 residues. Trimming stripped 3 bases from V and 5 bases from J, with 15 bases between. Germline V gene lookup returns CDR1 SGHNT and CDR2 YYREEE (reference sequence). This CDR3 reads CASSSRTLSHEQYF. The CDR3 nucleotides read TGTGCCAGCAGCTCCCGGACCCTATCCCACGAGCAGTACTTC.

This clonotype was counted only a few times. The V call is TRBV6-6, the J call TRBJ1-1; no definite D call. The CDR3 is made up of 12 amino acids. Trimming shortened V by 0 bases and J by 8 bases, and 7 bases separated the two germline ends. Germline V lookup: CDR1 MNHNY, CDR2 SVGAGI (reference sequence). The CDR3 region has the DNA TGTGCCAGCAGTTACTCGGGCAGCGAAGCTTTCTTT. Translated: CASSYSGSEAFF.